The sequence of this TCR beta chain was determined in a study of OX40 agonist ivuxolimab in advanced cancers. Germline V lookup: CDR1 SGDLS, CDR2 YYNGEE. Between the trimmed V and J ends, which lost 0 bases and 0 bases, there was a span of 8 bases. The CDR3 runs to 15 residues. Produced via immunoSEQ multiplex PCR; TCRdb's table is partial and in-frame only. The table lists about 41,000 clones, 80% to 90% of them singletons. This specimen was CD4+ or CD8+ T cells sorted from blood, taken in a trial of the OX40 agonist ivuxolimab. The TCR was taken from an adult with an advanced solid tumor such as melanoma, head and neck, liver or kidney cancer. The V and J genes are TRBV9 and TRBJ2-3; no firm D call. The CDR3 DNA follows: TGTGCCAGCAGCGTAGGATCGATTAGCACAGATACGCAGTATTTT. It codes for CASSVGSISTDTQYF.